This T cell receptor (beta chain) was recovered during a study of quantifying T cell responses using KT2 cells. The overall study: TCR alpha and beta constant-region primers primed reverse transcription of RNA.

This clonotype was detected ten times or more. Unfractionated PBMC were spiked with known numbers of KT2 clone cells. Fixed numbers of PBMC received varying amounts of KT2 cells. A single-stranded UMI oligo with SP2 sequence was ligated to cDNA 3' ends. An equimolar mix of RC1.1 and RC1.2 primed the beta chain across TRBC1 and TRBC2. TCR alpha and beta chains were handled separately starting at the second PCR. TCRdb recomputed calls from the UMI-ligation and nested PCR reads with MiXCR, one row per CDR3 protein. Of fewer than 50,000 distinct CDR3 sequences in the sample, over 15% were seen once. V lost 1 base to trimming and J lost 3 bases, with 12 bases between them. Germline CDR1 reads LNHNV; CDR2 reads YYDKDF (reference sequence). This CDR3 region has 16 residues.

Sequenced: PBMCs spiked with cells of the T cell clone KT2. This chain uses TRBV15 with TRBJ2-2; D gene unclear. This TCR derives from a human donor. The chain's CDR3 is CATSRASNWDTGELFF. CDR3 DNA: TGTGCCACCAGCAGAGCTTCCAATTGGGACACCGGGGAGCTGTTTTTT. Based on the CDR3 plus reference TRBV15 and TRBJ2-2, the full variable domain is DAMVIQNPRYQVTQFGKPVTLSCSQTLNHNVMYWYQQKSSQAPKLLFHYYDKDFNNEADTPDNFQSRRPNTSFCFLDIRSPGLGDTAMYLCATSRASNWDTGELFFGEGSRLTVL.